This is a list of T cell receptor beta chains from one sample in a study of cytomegalovirus exposure and HLA in healthy donors. Clones were read by immunoSEQ multiplex PCR, and TCRdb kept only the in-frame ones, dropping some. The table has 80,000 to 100,000 clones, 55% to 85% seen once; the top ten hold 15% to 20%. Sequences were obtained from PBMCs. The receptors originated from a woman in her late teens or twenties in good health and CMV-seropositive. Both conserved end residues are trimmed from each CDR3.

TRBJ2-2	TRBV7-8	13	AGLADRGNTGELF
TRBJ1-2	TRBV19	13	ASSTGQGGYYGYT
TRBJ2-1	TRBV27	15	ASSRRTGRRGYNEQF
TRBJ2-7	TRBV27	14	ASSLLAGGASYEQY
TRBJ2-5	TRBV2	12	ASSESPLGETQY
TRBJ1-2	TRBV4-2	15	ASSQGDRGVSSYGYT
TRBJ1-2	TRBV19	10	ASTGQAHGYT
TRBJ2-7	TRBV4-3	13	ASSQDGSGRNEQY
TRBJ2-1	TRBV28	14	ASSFVGPGGYNEQF
TRBJ2-7	TRBV5-5	12	ASSFGQGVYEQY
TRBJ1-2	TRBV25-1	11	ASSTRESYGYT
TRBJ1-5	TRBV28	12	ASSQQGDRQPQH
TRBJ1-4	TRBV5-1	13	ASSSTTGETEKLF
TRBJ2-1	TRBV5-4	14	ASSSLQGLSYNEQF
TRBJ2-5	TRBV6-1	12	ASSAGTPGETQY
TRBJ2-1	TRBV6-1	12	ASRPGLGFYEQF
TRBJ1-6	TRBV9	13	ASSPGFVNNSPLH
TRBJ1-1	TRBV25-1	14	ASSAPGTGAGTEAF
TRBJ2-7	TRBV27	14	ASSLRAGAGAYEQY
TRBJ2-7	TRBV7-8	15	ASSLRAPGQGTYEQY
TRBJ2-1	TRBV9	13	ASSDIRGGNNEQF
TRBJ2-1	TRBV7-9	13	ASSLGQGPFNEQF
TRBJ2-1	TRBV5-7	11	ASAPGGGPGQF
TRBJ2-3	TRBV18	12	ASSRQGSTDTQY